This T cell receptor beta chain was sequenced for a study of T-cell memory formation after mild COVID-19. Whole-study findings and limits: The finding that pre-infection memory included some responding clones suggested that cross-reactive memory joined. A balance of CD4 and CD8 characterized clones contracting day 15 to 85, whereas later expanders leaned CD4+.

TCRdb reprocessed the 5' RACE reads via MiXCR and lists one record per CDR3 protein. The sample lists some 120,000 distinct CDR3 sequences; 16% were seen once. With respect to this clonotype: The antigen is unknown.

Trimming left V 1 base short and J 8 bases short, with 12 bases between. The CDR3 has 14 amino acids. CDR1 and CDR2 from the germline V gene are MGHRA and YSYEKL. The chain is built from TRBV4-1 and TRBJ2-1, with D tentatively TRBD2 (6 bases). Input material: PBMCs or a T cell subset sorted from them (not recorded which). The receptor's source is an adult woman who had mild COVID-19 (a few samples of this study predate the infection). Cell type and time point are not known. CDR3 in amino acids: CASSQVDSGYEQFF. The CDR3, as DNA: TGCGCCAGCAGCCAAGTAGACAGCGGGTATGAGCAGTTCTTC.